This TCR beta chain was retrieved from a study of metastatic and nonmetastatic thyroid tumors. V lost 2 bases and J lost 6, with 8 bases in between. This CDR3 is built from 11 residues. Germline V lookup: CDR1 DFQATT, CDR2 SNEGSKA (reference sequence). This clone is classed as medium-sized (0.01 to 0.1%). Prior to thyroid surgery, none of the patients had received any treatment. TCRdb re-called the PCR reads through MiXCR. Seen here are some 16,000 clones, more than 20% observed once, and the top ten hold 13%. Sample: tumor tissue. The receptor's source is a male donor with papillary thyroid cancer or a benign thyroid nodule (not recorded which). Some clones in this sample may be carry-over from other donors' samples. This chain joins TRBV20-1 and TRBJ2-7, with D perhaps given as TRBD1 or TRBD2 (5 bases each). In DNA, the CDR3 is TGCAGTGCTAGATTGGGGACCGAGCAGTACTTC. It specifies CSARLGTEQYF.